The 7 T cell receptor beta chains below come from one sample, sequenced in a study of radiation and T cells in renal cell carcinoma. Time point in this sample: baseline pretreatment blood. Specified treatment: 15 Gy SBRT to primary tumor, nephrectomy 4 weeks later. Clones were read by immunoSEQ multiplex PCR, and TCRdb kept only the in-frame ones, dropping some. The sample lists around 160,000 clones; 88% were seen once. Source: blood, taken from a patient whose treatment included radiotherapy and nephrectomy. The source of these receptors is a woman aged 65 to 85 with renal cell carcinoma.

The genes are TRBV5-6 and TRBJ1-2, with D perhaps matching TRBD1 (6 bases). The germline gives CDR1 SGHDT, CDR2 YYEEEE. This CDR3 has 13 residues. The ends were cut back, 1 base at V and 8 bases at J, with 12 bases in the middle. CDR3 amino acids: CASSLTGSGGYTF. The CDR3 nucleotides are TGTGCCAGCAGCTTGACAGGGTCTGGGGGCTACACCTTC.

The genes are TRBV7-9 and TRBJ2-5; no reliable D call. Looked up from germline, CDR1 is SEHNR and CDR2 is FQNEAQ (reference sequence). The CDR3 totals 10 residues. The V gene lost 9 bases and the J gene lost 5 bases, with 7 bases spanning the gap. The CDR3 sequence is CASEEETQYF. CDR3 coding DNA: TGTGCCAGTGAAGAGGAGACCCAGTACTTC.

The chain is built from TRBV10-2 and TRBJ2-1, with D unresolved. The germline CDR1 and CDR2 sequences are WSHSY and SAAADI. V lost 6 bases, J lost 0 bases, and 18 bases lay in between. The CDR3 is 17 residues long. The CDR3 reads CASREPLHSSSYNEQFF. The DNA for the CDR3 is TGCGCCAGCAGGGAGCCCCTCCATTCGAGCTCCTACAATGAGCAGTTCTTC.

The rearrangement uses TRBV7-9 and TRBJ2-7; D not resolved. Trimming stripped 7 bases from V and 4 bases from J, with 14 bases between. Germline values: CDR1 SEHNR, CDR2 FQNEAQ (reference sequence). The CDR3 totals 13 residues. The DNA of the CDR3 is TGTGCCAGCAACCTCATGGACGGTTACGAGCAGTACTTC. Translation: CASNLMDGYEQYF.

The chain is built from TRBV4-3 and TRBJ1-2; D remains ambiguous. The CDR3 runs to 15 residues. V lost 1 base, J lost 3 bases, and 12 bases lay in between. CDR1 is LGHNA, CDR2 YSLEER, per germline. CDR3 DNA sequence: TGCGCCAGCAGCCAAGGGCCCCGAGCAGACTATGGCTACACCTTC. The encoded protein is CASSQGPRADYGYTF.

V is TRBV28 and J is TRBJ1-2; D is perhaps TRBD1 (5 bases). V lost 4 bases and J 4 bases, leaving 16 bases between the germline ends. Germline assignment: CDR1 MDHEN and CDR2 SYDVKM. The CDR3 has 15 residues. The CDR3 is CASSSPSGGAYGYTF. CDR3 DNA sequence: TGTGCCAGCAGTTCCCCATCCGGGGGTGCCTATGGCTACACCTTC.

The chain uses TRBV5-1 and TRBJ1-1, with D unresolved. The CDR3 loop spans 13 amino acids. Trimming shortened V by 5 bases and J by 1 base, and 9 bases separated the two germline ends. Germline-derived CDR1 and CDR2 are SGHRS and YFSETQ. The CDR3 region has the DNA TGCGCCAGCAGTCCTACCCCGAACACTGAAGCTTTCTTT. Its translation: CASSPTPNTEAFF.